One and the same sample provided the 5 T cell receptor beta chains below, sequenced in a study of T cell clonality in common variable immunodeficiency. Clones were sequenced by immunoSEQ multiplex PCR, and TCRdb holds only the in-frame ones, with some missing. Sampling found tens of thousands of clones, none seen once. Sequencing was performed on peripheral blood mononuclear cells. Receptor source: a person aged 18 to 69 in good health.

This clone was seen at least ten times. The read terminates 3 residues ahead of where the CDR3 ends, so the germline J gene completes it. The gene calls are TRBV2 and TRBJ2-1; D uncertain. This CDR3 has 14 residues. Germline V gene sequence: CDR1 SNHLY, CDR2 FYNNEI. Trimming cost V 4 bases and J 0 bases, with 7 bases left between them. The CDR3 sequence: CASSVKGSYNEQFF. The sequenced part of the CDR3 DNA is TGTGCCAGCAGTGTTAAGGGCTCCTACAATGAG.

This clone occurred many times. The read ends 3 residues before the CDR3 terminus; that terminus is restored from the germline J gene. This rearrangement joins TRBV5-1 to TRBJ2-2; TRBD2 might be the D (6 bases). V was cut by 4 bases and J by 3 bases, with 13 bases left in between. The CDR3 covers 15 residues. Germline lookup yields CDR1 SGHRS and CDR2 YFSETQ. The sequenced CDR3 bases are TGCGCCAGCAGCCCTGTGACGGGGGACACCGGGGAG. It translates to CASSPVTGDTGE. The full CDR3 sequence reads CASSPVTGDTGELFF. The full variable domain, its missing parts supplied by reference TRBV5-1 and TRBJ2-2, is KAGVTQTPRYLIKTRGQQVTLSCSPISGHRSVSWYQQTPGQGLQFLFEYFSETQRNKGNFPGRFSGRQFSNSRSEMNVSTLELGDSALYLCASSPVTGDTGELFFGEGSRLTVL.

This clone has only a few counts. The read comes to an end 3 residues before the CDR3 does, leaving the germline J gene to fill in the end. The chain uses TRBV23-1 and TRBJ2-5, with 8 nucleotides matching TRBD1. Being an ORF, TRBV23-1 has a function that is uncertain. V shed 4 bases and J 2 bases; nucleotides not matched to a gene: 9. CDR3 length: 16 amino acids. The CDR3 bases that were read are TGCGCCAGCAGTCCCGGACAGGGAGTGTGTCAAGAGACC. It specifies CASSPGQGVCQET. The CDR3 reads in full as CASSPGQGVCQETQYF.

This clone was recorded at least ten times. CDR3 DNA, as far as it was read: TGTGCCAGCAGCTTAGTAAGACAGGGGGGC. Translating gives CASSLVRQGG. The entire CDR3 reads CASSLVRQGGYTF. This chain uses TRBV11-2 with TRBJ1-2, with TRBD1 matching 8 bases. The read stops 3 residues short of the end of the CDR3; the missing end is completed from the germline J gene. The CDR3 sequence is 13 residues long. The germline V gene has CDR1 SGHAT and CDR2 FQNNGV.

Ten or more counts support this clone. CDR3: CASSARGPGANVLTF. Incomplete CDR3 DNA: TGTGCCAGCAGTGCCAGGGGGCCTGGGGCCAACGTC. The chain carries TRBV28 and TRBJ2-6, with 8 bases aligning to TRBD1. Read sequence stops 3 residues before the CDR3 end, and the germline J gene provides the missing end. V lost 5 bases to trimming and J lost 2 bases; unmatched junction nucleotides: 2. The CDR3 totals 15 residues. Germline lookup yields CDR1 MDHEN and CDR2 SYDVKM. Full variable domain (missing parts from reference TRBV28 and TRBJ2-6): DVKVTQSSRYLVKRTGEKVFLECVQDMDHENMFWYRQDPGLGLRLIYFSYDVKMKEKGDIPEGYSVSREKKERFSLILESASTNQTSMYLCASSARGPGANVLTFGAGSRLTVL.